This note documents a single TCR beta chain sequence. Time point in this sample: recipient sample about 28 days before transplant, after cytoreduction. This specimen comes from a study of T cell clonotyping in hematopoietic cell transplantation. The V and J ends lost 3 bases and 2 bases respectively, with 11 bases between them. CDR1 LNHDA and CDR2 SQIVND come from the germline V gene (reference sequence). The CDR3 runs to 15 residues. Repertoires were generated with immunoSEQ multiplex PCR, while TCRdb's copy carries only in-frame clones and drops some. The table records around 5,400 clones, 80% of them present only once.

Specimen: peripheral blood mononuclear cells, collected before stem cell transplant. This clonotype originated in a woman between 45 and 60 years old with acute myeloid leukemia. Some clones in this sample may be carry-over from other donors' samples. The V gene is TRBV19, the J gene TRBJ1-5; D remains unclear. The CDR3: CASSIFAQGNQPQHF. CDR3 in DNA: TGTGCCAGTAGTATCTTCGCGCAGGGCAATCAGCCCCAGCATTTT.